Each of the 15 T cell receptor beta chains below was sequenced from the same sample in a study of tumor-infiltrating lymphocytes in primary liver carcinoma. Germline DNA was also extracted, while the blood RNA originated from unsorted whole blood. Using a constant-region primer together with ProtoScript II reverse transcriptase, TCR beta cDNA was made from about 500 ng of total RNA. It was through three nested multiplex PCR rounds of slightly modified ARM-PCR that TCR beta libraries arose. The first two PCR rounds used TRBV1-TRBV30 forward primers with a C-beta reverse primer, about 10 cycles each. TCRdb processed the multiplex PCR reads anew with MiXCR; each CDR3 protein has one entry. The top ten hold about 72% of the sample, which has some 180,000 distinct CDR3 sequences, roughly 60% seen once. Material: peripheral blood. Receptor source: a man between 35 and 55 years old with primary liver carcinoma and hepatitis B virus infection.

This clonotype has just a few counts. The chain couples TRBV12-3 or TRBV12-4 to TRBJ1-6, with 10 positions matching TRBD1. The CDR3 covers 15 residues. The J segment lost 8 bases and the V segment lost 5 bases, leaving 6 bases of the junction unmatched. In nucleotides, the CDR3 is TGTGCCAGCAGTGTTACGACAGGGGGCGATTCACCCCTCCACTTT. This gives the protein CASSVTTGGDSPLHF.

The chain links TRBV5-1 to TRBJ2-7; 8 positions agree with TRBD1. Germline trimming cut 2 bases from V and 7 bases from J; bases unmatched to any gene: 5. The germline gives CDR1 SGHRS, CDR2 YFSETQ. The CDR3 has 13 residues. Here the CDR3 DNA reads TGCGCCAGCAGCTTAAAACAGGGGGTTGAGCAGTACTTC. Translation: CASSLKQGVEQYF.

This clonotype appeared many times. The rearrangement links TRBV29-1 to TRBJ2-1; TRBD1 aligns across 9 bases. With V trimmed by 7 bases and J by 9 bases, 10 bases remained unmatched. From germline, CDR1 is SQVTM and CDR2 ANQGSEA. The CDR3 totals 13 residues. CDR3 bases: TGCAGCGCCTCCGGGACAGGGTCCCCTGAGCAGTTCTTC. Its translation: CSASGTGSPEQFF.

The CDR3 region has the DNA TGTGCCAGCAGCCAAGACCCCGTCAGCAGCACGCAGTATTTT. This codes for CASSQDPVSSTQYF. The chain uses TRBV4-2 and TRBJ2-3, with D hard to call. V was trimmed by 0 bases and J by 9 bases, leaving 13 bases between them. The germline CDR1 and CDR2 sequences are LGHNA and YNFKEQ. This CDR3 comprises 14 residues.

This chain uses TRBV5-4 with TRBJ2-2; TRBD1 matches at 7 bases. The CDR3 runs to 15 residues. Trimming cost V 1 base and J 2 bases; bases outside gene matches: 2. Germline V gene data show CDR1 as SGHNT and CDR2 as YYREEE (reference sequence). Here the CDR3 DNA reads TGTGCCAGCAGCTTGAGACAGGGCAACACCGGGGAGCTGTTTTTT. Protein product: CASSLRQGNTGELFF.

In its sample, this clonotype was seen once. A much more abundant neighbour one base away suggests this may be a read error. V usage is TRBV29-1 and J usage is TRBJ2-7, with no clear D. Germline values: CDR1 SQVTM, CDR2 ANQGSEA. CDR3 size: 9 residues. Trimming cost V 7 bases and J 10 bases, with 11 bases left between them. CDR3: CSAYTKQYF. Here the CDR3 DNA reads TGCAGCGCCTACACGAAACAGTACTTC.

This clonotype was counted a few times. The J gene is TRBJ2-1, the V gene TRBV12-5; no definite D call. There are 12 residues in the CDR3. Trimming removed 5 bases at V and 5 bases at J, with 7 bases between. Germline assignment: CDR1 LGHNT and CDR2 FRNRAP. The CDR3 DNA follows: TGTGCTAGTGGTCCAAACCACAATGAGCAGTTCTTC. Amino acids: CASGPNHNEQFF.

This clonotype came up once. Mismatch with germline at one junction end may stem from a read error. The J gene is TRBJ2-5, the V gene TRBV11-2; 7 bases agree with TRBD2. Germline V gene sequence: CDR1 SGHAT, CDR2 FQNNGV. The CDR3 length is 14 residues. The CDR3: CAGSQGEGGETQYF. The CDR3 DNA is TGTGCCGGCAGCCAAGGGGAGGGAGGGGAGACCCAGTACTTC.

Comment on this clonotype: One end of the junction varies from germline; a read error may be responsible. The rearrangement joins TRBV6-5 to TRBJ2-1; D is perhaps TRBD1 (6 bases). The CDR3 totals 12 residues. The germline V gene encodes CDR1 MNHEY and CDR2 SVGAGI. DNA of the CDR3: TGTCCCAGCAGTTTCGGACAGATGGAGCAGTTCTTC. The encoded protein is CPSSFGQMEQFF.

The chain is built from TRBV6-2 or TRBV6-3 and TRBJ2-1, with TRBD1 identical over 9 bases. The CDR3 runs 16 residues. Germline CDR1 reads MNHEY; CDR2 reads SVGEGT. The J segment lost 8 bases and the V segment lost 6 bases, leaving 14 bases of the junction unmatched. CDR3 in amino acids: CASRANPGTGYHEQFF. Written as DNA, the CDR3 is TGTGCCAGCAGAGCGAACCCCGGGACAGGGTACCATGAGCAGTTCTTC.

The count of this clonotype is one. The chain uses TRBV7-8 and TRBJ1-6; 8 nucleotides align to TRBD1. V dropped 4 bases and J dropped 10; count of bases not matched to a gene: 9. CDR3 length equals 15 residues. Germline values: CDR1 SGHVS, CDR2 FQNEAQ. As DNA, the CDR3 is TGTGCCAGCAGCTCCAGGACAGGGAAGGAATCACCCCTCCACTTT. It specifies CASSSRTGKESPLHF.

This chain joins TRBV10-1 and TRBJ2-7, with 12 bases lining up with TRBD1. CDR1 is WNHNN and CDR2 is SYGVQD in the germline V gene (reference sequence). V lost 4 bases and J lost 4; bases outside the gene matches: 8. The CDR3 contains 16 residues. The CDR3 region is CASSATGTGGAYEQYF. CDR3 nucleotides: TGCGCCAGCAGTGCCACCGGGACAGGGGGCGCGTACGAGCAGTACTTC.

The chain has TRBV11-2 and TRBJ1-4; TRBD1 matches at 7 bases. The CDR3 is 14 residues long. Germline CDR1 is SGHAT and CDR2 is FQNNGV. Here the CDR3 reads CASCFGDSNEKLFF. CDR3 nucleotides: TGTGCGAGCTGCTTTGGGGACAGTAATGAAAAACTGTTTTTT.

In this sample, this clonotype turned up a few times. This chain joins TRBV12-3 or TRBV12-4 and TRBJ1-2; D remains ambiguous. Trimming removed 2 bases at V and 2 bases at J, with 6 bases between. The CDR3 covers 13 residues. The DNA for the CDR3 is TGTGCCAGCAGTTTATGGCAGAACTATGGCTACACCTTC. Its translation is CASSLWQNYGYTF.

The chain combines TRBV29-1 with TRBJ1-1; D might be TRBD1 (6 bases). Germline-derived CDR1 and CDR2 are SQVTM and ANQGSEA. V was shortened by 8 bases and J by 1 base, with 17 bases between the two germline ends. CDR3 length: 14 amino acids. CDR3 sequence reads: CSPSGGLGNTEAFF. The CDR3 DNA follows: TGCAGCCCCTCCGGGGGGCTGGGGAACACTGAAGCTTTCTTT.